This passage covers 14 T cell receptor beta chains from one sample sequenced in a study of blood T cell repertoires in COVID-19. TCRdb's table, derived via immunoSEQ multiplex PCR, lists solely in-frame clones and lacks some. This table has 350,000 to 450,000 clones, more than 80% appearing once. Sample: PBMCs or T cells enriched from blood (not recorded which). These receptors were collected from a man aged 30 to 39 who had recovered from COVID-19.

The chain employs TRBV4-1 and TRBJ2-7; 8 bases fit TRBD2. The V and J ends lost 0 bases and 4 bases, in that order; junction bases with no gene match: 8. The CDR3 has 16 amino acids. Per germline, CDR1 MGHRA and CDR2 YSYEKL. CDR3 sequence (DNA): TGCGCCAGCAGCCAAGATAGCGCGGGGGGTGCGTACGAGCAGTACTTC. Translating gives CASSQDSAGGAYEQYF.

The chain couples TRBV19 to TRBJ1-2; 7 bases are a match to TRBD1. This CDR3 comprises 17 residues. Germline lookup yields CDR1 LNHDA and CDR2 SQIVND (reference sequence). Germline trimming cut 3 bases from V and 4 bases from J; bases unmatched to any gene: 14. CDR3 bases: TGTGCCAGTAGTATGACCTGGGTCAGACAGGGAGGCTATGGCTACACCTTC. Translation gives CASSMTWVRQGGYGYTF. Full variable domain (outside the CDR3, taken from reference TRBV19 and TRBJ1-2): DGGITQSPKYLFRKEGQNVTLSCEQNLNHDAMYWYRQDPGQGLRLIYYSQIVNDFQKGDIAEGYSVSREKKESFPLTVTSAQKNPTAFYLCASSMTWVRQGGYGYTFGSGTRLTVV.

The V gene is TRBV7-9, the J gene TRBJ1-2, with D possibly TRBD1 on 5 matching bases. Looked up from germline, CDR1 is SEHNR and CDR2 is FQNEAQ (reference sequence). The CDR3 loop spans 14 amino acids. V was cut by 3 bases and J by 4 bases, with 12 bases left in between. The CDR3 protein is CASSFSQGGYGYTF. CDR3 sequence (DNA): TGTGCCAGCAGCTTCAGCCAGGGAGGCTATGGCTACACCTTC.

This clone was seen repeatedly, ten times or more. The chain uses TRBV28 and TRBJ1-3; 11 nucleotides agree with TRBD1. J lost 8 bases, V lost 2 bases, and 8 bases had no gene match. The CDR3 spans 16 residues. CDR1 is MDHEN, CDR2 SYDVKM, per germline. CDR3 bases: TGTGCCAGCAGTTTAGGACAGGACAGGGGGCGAGACACCATATATTTT. Protein product: CASSLGQDRGRDTIYF. Filled out from reference TRBV28 and TRBJ1-3, the complete variable domain reads DVKVTQSSRYLVKRTGEKVFLECVQDMDHENMFWYRQDPGLGLRLIYFSYDVKMKEKGDIPEGYSVSREKKERFSLILESASTNQTSMYLCASSLGQDRGRDTIYFGEGSWLTVV.

The chain is built from TRBV9 and TRBJ2-5; TRBD2 matches 7 bases. V trimming: 0 bases; J trimming: 5 bases; junction bases outside the gene matches: 7. Germline assignment: CDR1 SGDLS and CDR2 YYNGEE. The CDR3 is made up of 15 amino acids. The CDR3 protein is CASSVDWRERETQYF. The CDR3 DNA is TGTGCCAGCAGCGTAGACTGGCGGGAGAGGGAGACCCAGTACTTC.

CDR3 sequence: CASSGTGYGYTF. CDR3 DNA sequence: TGTGCCAGCTCCGGGACAGGCTATGGCTACACCTTC. The chain joins TRBV2 to TRBJ1-2; 8 bases align to TRBD1. Germline V gene lookup returns CDR1 SNHLY and CDR2 FYNNEI. V lost 8 bases and J lost 4; bases outside the gene matches: 3. The length of the CDR3 is 12 residues.

The gene calls are TRBV3-1 (or the pseudogene TRBV3-2) and TRBJ2-1; 8 bases line up with TRBD2. V trimming: 7 bases; J trimming: 8 bases; junction bases outside the gene matches: 13. Germline loops: CDR1 LGHDT, CDR2 YNNKEL (reference sequence). The CDR3 runs 15 residues. The CDR3 reads CASTPADQRGHEQFF. The CDR3 DNA is TGTGCCAGCACCCCAGCAGACCAGCGGGGGCATGAGCAGTTCTTC.

The chain recombines TRBV11-2 with TRBJ2-1; D is possibly TRBD2 (6 bases). Per germline, CDR1 SGHAT and CDR2 FQNNGV. The germline V and J ends were trimmed by 1 base and 3 bases, with 13 bases remaining between them. The CDR3 runs to 16 residues. CDR3 in DNA: TGTGCCAGCAGCTTAGGGGGCGGGATTCTCTACAATGAGCAGTTCTTC. This encodes CASSLGGGILYNEQFF.

In regard to this clone: Within the sample, other DNA sequences also encode this same CDR3. V usage is TRBV28 and J usage is TRBJ1-5; 7 bases match TRBD1. V lost 6 bases, J lost 1 base, and 0 bases stayed unmatched. Germline V gives CDR1 MDHEN, CDR2 SYDVKM. The CDR3 has 13 amino acids. The CDR3 nucleotides read TGTGCCAGCAGGGGACAGAGCAATCAGCCCCAGCATTTT. Residues: CASRGQSNQPQHF.

The rearrangement uses TRBV2 and TRBJ2-5, with no clear D. Germline CDR1 and CDR2: SNHLY and FYNNEI. The CDR3 loop spans 11 amino acids. The ends were cut back, 8 bases at V and 4 bases at J, with 8 bases in the middle. The CDR3 sequence is CASAAPETQYF. Written as DNA, the CDR3 is TGTGCCAGCGCGGCCCCAGAGACCCAGTACTTC.

J is TRBJ2-1 and V is TRBV27; tentatively, D is TRBD1 (6 bases). The CDR3 totals 15 residues. Trimming left V 6 bases short and J 6 bases short, with 18 bases between. Germline V lookup: CDR1 MNHEY, CDR2 SMNVEV (reference sequence). This CDR3 is CASRLVDRSGNEQFF. As DNA, the CDR3 is TGTGCCAGCAGACTCGTCGACAGGTCCGGCAATGAGCAGTTCTTC.

This chain joins TRBV29-1 and TRBJ2-1; TRBD1 matches 7 bases. The CDR3 spans 11 residues. CDR1 and CDR2 from the germline V gene are SQVTM and ANQGSEA. Germline trimming cut 4 bases from V and 10 bases from J; bases unmatched to any gene: 4. In nucleotides, the CDR3 is TGCAGCGTTGCGAGGGGGCCGGAGCAGTTCTTC. Protein sequence: CSVARGPEQFF.

The V gene is TRBV10-3, the J gene TRBJ2-7; D remains unclear. This CDR3 region has 12 residues. Trimming took 3 bases from V and 5 from J, leaving 8 bases between them. In germline, CDR1 is ENHRY, CDR2 SYGVKD. CDR3 sequence reads: CAISDTQDEQYF. The CDR3 bases are TGTGCCATCAGTGATACTCAGGACGAGCAGTACTTC.

The rearrangement joins TRBV4-1 to TRBJ2-7; 9 positions agree with TRBD1. Germline V gene lookup returns CDR1 MGHRA and CDR2 YSYEKL. The ends lost 1 base at V and 3 bases at J; junction bases unmatched: 4. The CDR3 runs to 15 residues. CDR3 amino acids: CASSQAPGQGYEQYF. In DNA, the CDR3 is TGCGCCAGCAGCCAAGCTCCGGGACAGGGCTACGAGCAGTACTTC.